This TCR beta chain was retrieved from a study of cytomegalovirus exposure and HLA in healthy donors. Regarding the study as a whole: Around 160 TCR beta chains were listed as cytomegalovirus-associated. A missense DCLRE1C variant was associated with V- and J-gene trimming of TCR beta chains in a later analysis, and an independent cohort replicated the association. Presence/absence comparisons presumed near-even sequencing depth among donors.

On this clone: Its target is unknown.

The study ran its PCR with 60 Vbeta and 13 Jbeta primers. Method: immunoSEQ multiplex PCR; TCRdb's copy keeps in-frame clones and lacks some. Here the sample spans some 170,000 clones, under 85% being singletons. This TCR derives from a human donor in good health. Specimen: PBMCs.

This CDR3 reads CASSSLDRGGSYNEQFF. The CDR3, as DNA: TGTGCCAGCAGCTCCCTAGATCGCGGGGGGAGTTACAATGAGCAGTTCTTC. The V gene is TRBV11-2, the J gene TRBJ2-1, with TRBD2 matching 8 bases. Trimming removed 4 bases from V and 4 bases from J; junction bases left unmatched: 12. The germline V gene encodes CDR1 SGHAT and CDR2 FQNNGV. CDR3 length: 17 residues.